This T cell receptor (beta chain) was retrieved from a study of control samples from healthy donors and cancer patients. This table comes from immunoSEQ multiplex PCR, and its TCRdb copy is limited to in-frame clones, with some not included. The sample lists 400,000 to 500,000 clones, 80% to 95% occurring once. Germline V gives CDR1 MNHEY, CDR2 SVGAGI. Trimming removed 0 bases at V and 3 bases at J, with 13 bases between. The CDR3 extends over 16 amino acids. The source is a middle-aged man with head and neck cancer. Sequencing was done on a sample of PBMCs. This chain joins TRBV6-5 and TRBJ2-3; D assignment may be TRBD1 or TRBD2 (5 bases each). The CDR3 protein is CASSYSRDPKTDTQYF. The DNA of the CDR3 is TGTGCCAGCAGTTACTCCCGGGACCCAAAAACAGATACGCAGTATTTT.